This T cell receptor beta chain stems from a study of T cell responses to AZD1222 COVID-19 vaccine (TCRdb year 2021). Study-wide context: AZD1222 recipients with second doses at about 4 weeks or about 12 weeks were pooled, because spike-specific TCR depth and breadth did not differ between schedules. Trial participants were enrolled into age subgroups of 18-55, 56-69 and 70-plus years, which contained 148, 28 and 57 TCR-sequenced participants, respectively. A total of just over 230 trial participants underwent TCR sequencing, of whom about 200 had received two doses of AZD1222 and approximately 25 had received two doses of the MenACWY control vaccine. Findings and caveats that apply to the study as a whole: Because no day 14 peak-response samples were available, repertoires were characterized only after the peak T cell response. In the small 56-69-year group, the increase in depth fell short of significance, most likely because of low power. Only a handful of AZD1222 recipients were SARS-CoV-2 seropositive at baseline, limiting conclusions about previously exposed vaccinees. Epitopes outside the regions mutated in the B.1.351 and B.1.1.7 variants were reportedly recognized by nearly half of the unique spike-specific TCRs. Vaccine-associated CD4 TCRs spanned the whole spike protein, with dominant responses in regions 160-218 and 743-854. Spike-specific TCR breadth and depth rose significantly after two AZD1222 doses compared with day 0 and with MenACWY recipients. Participants were mostly white British and included more females than males, and it was suggested by the authors that clonal diversity may have been underestimated.

Looking up the germline V gene yields CDR1 MNHEY and CDR2 SVGEGT. The CDR3 holds 16 amino acids from the cysteine to the phenylalanine. Only the CDR3 part of the read is kept: 48 bases, read in frame from the first base. A distance of 15 bases separates the germline ends of V and J, which lose 6 bases and 0 bases respectively. Read against the paper, the sample's time point label means: baseline before first vaccination. The vaccinee samples were drawn from two UK trials, COV001 and COV002, one of which was a single-blind randomized controlled phase 2/3 trial testing AZD1222 (ChAdOx1 nCoV-19) in healthy adults. For TCRbeta chain sequencing, PBMC samples from trial participants were taken at day 0 and at day 28 after the second dose. This clone appeared once. The antigen it recognizes is unknown. One base away there is no much larger clone; base qualities are not given. The CDR3 regions of human TCRbeta chains were analyzed by immunosequencing. Concerning the study's data processing: TCRs in the repertoires were matched against a reference library of SARS-CoV-2-specific TCRs that had been generated with the MIRA antigen-specificity platform. Breadth was defined as the fraction of unique TCRs that were SARS-CoV-2-associated. Depth was defined as the fraction of total T cells that were SARS-CoV-2-associated. Using the MIRA data, each spike-specific TCR was assigned both to the spike region to which the TCR was reactive and to a CD4 or CD8 class. Log10-transformed breadth and depth values were compared by one-way ANOVA with Sidak's multiple comparisons tests. What TCRdb holds here is the immuneACCESS table cut down to in-frame rearrangements. Part of the clones is not present; checked against another copy, under half of the missing clones reflect an unresolved V gene, and the others are unexplained. Clone size and V and J calls were adopted from that table, with D and trimming inferred from the DNA. The sample table shows about 83,000 clones, and about 82% are seen once. Jointly, the top ten make up about 9.5% of the sample.

The receptor was isolated from an adult in good health. The sequencing used peripheral blood, collected on day 0 of AZD1222 vaccination. The V and J segments used are TRBV6-2 or TRBV6-3 and TRBJ1-5; TRBD1 is a weak D gene call, 6 bases matching. CDR3 reads: CASSRILGGSNQPQHF. The nucleotide sequence reads TGTGCCAGCAGCCGAATTCTAGGGGGTAGCAATCAGCCCCAGCATTTT.